A single sample gave rise to the 13 T cell receptor beta chains below, sequenced in a study of shared clonotypes between healthy human individuals. Here immunoSEQ multiplex PCR was the method, and the copy in TCRdb shows in-frame clones only, minus some. Of some 1 million clones in the sample, around 76% were seen once. Sequenced input: memory CD4+ T cells sorted from blood. Specified subset: CD45RA-negative fraction. These receptors were collected from a man between 18 and 29 years old in good health.

This chain uses TRBV18 with TRBJ1-1; 10 bases align to TRBD1. Per the germline V gene, CDR1 is KGHSH and CDR2 is LQKENI. With V trimmed by 3 bases and J by 6 bases, 1 base remained unmatched. The CDR3 loop spans 13 amino acids. Here the CDR3 reads CASSPGTGAEAFF. The CDR3 region has the DNA TGTGCCAGCTCACCCGGGACAGGGGCTGAAGCTTTCTTT.

The chain combines TRBV10-3 with TRBJ1-2, with 7 bases matching TRBD1. The CDR3 has 14 residues. The V gene's germline CDR1 is ENHRY and CDR2 SYGVKD. V lost 2 bases, J lost 10 bases, and 10 bases stayed unmatched. CDR3 protein: CAISEATGTSPYTF. CDR3 in DNA: TGTGCCATCAGTGAGGCGACAGGGACTTCACCCTACACCTTC.

The chain uses TRBV7-2 and TRBJ1-2; D uncertain. The germline V and J ends were trimmed by 0 bases and 5 bases, with 7 bases remaining between them. There are 13 residues in the CDR3. Germline CDR1 is SGHTA and CDR2 is FQGNSA. The CDR3 is CASSLAGLYGYTF. DNA for the CDR3: TGTGCCAGCAGCTTAGCCGGGCTATATGGCTACACCTTC.

The rearrangement links TRBV4-1 to TRBJ1-1, with a weak D call TRBD1 (5 bases). This CDR3 comprises 15 residues. Trimming pared 3 bases from V and 2 bases from J, leaving 13 bases between. The germline V gene has CDR1 MGHRA and CDR2 YSYEKL. CDR3 sequence (DNA): TGCGCCAGCAGCCACGACAGACAACCCAACACTGAAGCTTTCTTT. Translation: CASSHDRQPNTEAFF.

The rearrangement links TRBV5-6 to TRBJ1-2; 9 bases line up with TRBD1. The CDR3 loop spans 14 amino acids. Germline V gene lookup returns CDR1 SGHDT and CDR2 YYEEEE. V was clipped by 2 bases and J by 8 bases; unmatched bases: 7. The CDR3 DNA is TGTGCCAGCAGCTTAACGGGACAGGGTGCCGGCTACACCTTC. This sequence encodes CASSLTGQGAGYTF.

The CDR3: CASSRKGYSYNEQFF. In DNA form, the CDR3 reads TGTGCCAGCAGTCGTAAGGGCTACTCCTACAATGAGCAGTTCTTC. This chain uses TRBV6-5 with TRBJ2-1; D is ambiguous. The ends were cut back, 5 bases at V and 0 bases at J, with 11 bases in the middle. The CDR3 sequence is 15 residues long. Germline loops: CDR1 MNHEY, CDR2 SVGAGI.

This sequence joins TRBV7-2 and TRBJ2-2, with D unresolved. The V gene lost 5 bases and the J gene lost 1 base, with 8 bases spanning the gap. The CDR3 consists of 14 residues. Germline V gene lookup returns CDR1 SGHTA and CDR2 FQGNSA. The CDR3 reads CASSQVGNTGELFF. CDR3 DNA sequence: TGTGCCAGCAGCCAAGTCGGGAACACCGGGGAGCTGTTTTTT.

Note on this clone: Additional DNA sequences in this sample encode the identical CDR3. V is TRBV5-1 and J is TRBJ2-3; TRBD2 is a possible D gene (5 bases). Looked up from germline, CDR1 is SGHRS and CDR2 is YFSETQ. The CDR3 consists of 14 residues. V lost 4 bases to trimming and J lost 0 bases, with 9 bases between them. As DNA, the CDR3 is TGCGCCAGCAGCCCAGGACTCAGCACAGATACGCAGTATTTT. It encodes CASSPGLSTDTQYF.

The chain is built from TRBV5-1 and TRBJ2-5; a weak D match, TRBD2 (7 bases). Germline assignment: CDR1 SGHRS and CDR2 YFSETQ. V shed 0 bases and J shed 5 bases, with 20 bases lying between them. The CDR3 consists of 17 residues. Written as DNA, the CDR3 is TGCGCCAGCAGCTTGGCCACTGATGGGGGGGCGAGGGAGACCCAGTACTTC. Its protein product is CASSLATDGGARETQYF.

The V and J genes are TRBV27 and TRBJ2-3, with D hard to call. The CDR3 sequence is 18 residues long. Per the germline V gene, CDR1 is MNHEY and CDR2 is SMNVEV (reference sequence). V was clipped by 2 bases and J by 0 bases, with 18 bases between them. CDR3 sequence (DNA): TGTGCCAGCAGTTTAAAAGGTTTTCGGCTTGCTAGCACAGATACGCAGTATTTT. This codes for CASSLKGFRLASTDTQYF.

The chain has TRBV30 and TRBJ2-7, with D hard to call. V lost 0 bases to trimming and J lost 3 bases, with 9 bases between them. This CDR3 spans 13 amino acids. Germline CDR1 and CDR2: GTSNPN and SVGIG (reference sequence). The DNA of the CDR3 is TGTGCCTGGAGTGTATTGGCCAGCTACGAGCAGTACTTC. Encoded protein: CAWSVLASYEQYF. The whole variable domain, filled in from reference TRBV30 and TRBJ2-7, reads SQTIHQWPATLVQPVGSPLSLECTVEGTSNPNLYWYRQAAGRGLQLLFYSVGIGQISSEVPQNLSASRPQDRQFILSSKKLLLSDSGFYLCAWSVLASYEQYFGPGTRLTVT.

This chain joins TRBV7-9 and TRBJ2-6; D is ambiguous. Germline loops: CDR1 SEHNR, CDR2 FQNEAQ (reference sequence). V shed 5 bases and J shed 3 bases, with 2 bases lying between them. This CDR3 has 12 residues. CDR3 DNA: TGTGCCAGCAGCCGTGGGGCCAACGTCCTGACTTTC. Protein: CASSRGANVLTF.

This chain joins TRBV27 and TRBJ1-2, with D tentatively TRBD1 (6 bases). This CDR3 is 14 amino acids long. Trimming stripped 4 bases from V and 5 bases from J, with 14 bases between. The germline V gene has CDR1 MNHEY and CDR2 SMNVEV (reference sequence). The CDR3 DNA is TGTGCCAGCAGTTCAAGGGACACCGTGTATGGCTACACCTTC. It codes for CASSSRDTVYGYTF.